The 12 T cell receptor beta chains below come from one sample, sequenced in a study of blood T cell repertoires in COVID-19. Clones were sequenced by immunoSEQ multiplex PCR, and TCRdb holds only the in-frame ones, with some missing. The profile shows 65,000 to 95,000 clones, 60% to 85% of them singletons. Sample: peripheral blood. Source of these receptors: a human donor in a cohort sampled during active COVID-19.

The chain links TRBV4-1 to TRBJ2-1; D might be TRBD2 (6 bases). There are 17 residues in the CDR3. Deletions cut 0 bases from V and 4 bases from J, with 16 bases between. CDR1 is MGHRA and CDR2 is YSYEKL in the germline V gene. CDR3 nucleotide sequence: TGCGCCAGCAGCCAAGATGGGGAATTCAGCGGGTACAATGAGCAGTTCTTC. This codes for CASSQDGEFSGYNEQFF.

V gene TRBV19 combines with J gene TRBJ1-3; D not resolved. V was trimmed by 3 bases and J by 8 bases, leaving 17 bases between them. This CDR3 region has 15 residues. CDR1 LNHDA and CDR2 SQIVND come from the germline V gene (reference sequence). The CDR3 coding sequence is TGTGCCAGTAGTATCGGTCTGGGAGATCGGGACACCATATATTTT. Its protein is CASSIGLGDRDTIYF.

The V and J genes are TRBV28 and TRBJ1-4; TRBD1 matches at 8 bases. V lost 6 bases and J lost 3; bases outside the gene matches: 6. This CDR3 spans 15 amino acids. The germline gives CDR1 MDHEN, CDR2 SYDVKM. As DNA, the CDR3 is TGTGCCAGCAGACTACAGGGGGGAGCTAATGAAAAACTGTTTTTT. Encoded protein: CASRLQGGANEKLFF.

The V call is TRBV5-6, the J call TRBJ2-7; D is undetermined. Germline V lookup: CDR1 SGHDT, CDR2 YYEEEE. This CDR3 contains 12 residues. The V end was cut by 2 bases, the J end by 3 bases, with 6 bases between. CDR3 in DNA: TGTGCCAGCAGCTTCTACAGCTACGAGCAGTACTTC. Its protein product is CASSFYSYEQYF.

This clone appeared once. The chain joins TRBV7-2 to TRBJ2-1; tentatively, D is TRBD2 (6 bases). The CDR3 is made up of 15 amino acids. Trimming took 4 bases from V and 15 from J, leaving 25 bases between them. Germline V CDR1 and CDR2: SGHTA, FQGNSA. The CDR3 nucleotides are TGTGCCAGCAGCTCTTACCCAAACGGGGGACGTCAAACGTTCTTC. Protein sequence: CASSSYPNGGRQTFF.

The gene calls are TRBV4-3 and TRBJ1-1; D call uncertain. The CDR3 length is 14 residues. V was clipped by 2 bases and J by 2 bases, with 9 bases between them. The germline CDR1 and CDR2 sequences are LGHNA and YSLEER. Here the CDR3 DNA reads TGCGCCAGCAGCCAACAGGCCCAAAACACTGAAGCTTTCTTT. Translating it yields CASSQQAQNTEAFF.

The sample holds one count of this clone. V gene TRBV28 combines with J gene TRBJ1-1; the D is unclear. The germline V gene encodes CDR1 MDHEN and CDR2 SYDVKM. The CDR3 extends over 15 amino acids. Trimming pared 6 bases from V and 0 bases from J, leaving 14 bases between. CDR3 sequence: CASRPKEFLNTEAFF. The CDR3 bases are TGTGCCAGCAGACCGAAGGAGTTCTTGAACACTGAAGCTTTCTTT.

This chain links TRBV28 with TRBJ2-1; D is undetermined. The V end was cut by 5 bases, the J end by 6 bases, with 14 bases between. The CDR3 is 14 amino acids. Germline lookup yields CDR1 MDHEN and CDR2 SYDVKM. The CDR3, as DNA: TGTGCCAGCAGTCCCGAGACAACCTCCAATGAGCAGTTCTTC. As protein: CASSPETTSNEQFF.

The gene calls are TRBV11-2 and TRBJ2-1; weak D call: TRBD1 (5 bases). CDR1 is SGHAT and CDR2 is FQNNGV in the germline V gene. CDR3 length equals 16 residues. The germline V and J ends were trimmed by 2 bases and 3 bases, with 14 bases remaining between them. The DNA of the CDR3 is TGTGCCAGCAGCTTAAATTCAGGGCGAAGCTACAATGAGCAGTTCTTC. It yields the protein CASSLNSGRSYNEQFF.

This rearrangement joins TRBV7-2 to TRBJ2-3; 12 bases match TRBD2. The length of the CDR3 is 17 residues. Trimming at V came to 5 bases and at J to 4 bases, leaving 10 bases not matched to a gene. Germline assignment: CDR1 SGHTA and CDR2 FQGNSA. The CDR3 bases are TGTGCCAGCAGCACCAACTCCCGACTAGCGGGAGCAGATACGCAGTATTTT. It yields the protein CASSTNSRLAGADTQYF. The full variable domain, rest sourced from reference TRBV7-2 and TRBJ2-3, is GAGVSQSPSNKVTEKGKDVELRCDPISGHTALYWYRQSLGQGLEFLIYFQGNSAPDKSGLPSDRFSAERTGGSVSTLTIQRTQQEDSAVYLCASSTNSRLAGADTQYFGPGTRLTVL.

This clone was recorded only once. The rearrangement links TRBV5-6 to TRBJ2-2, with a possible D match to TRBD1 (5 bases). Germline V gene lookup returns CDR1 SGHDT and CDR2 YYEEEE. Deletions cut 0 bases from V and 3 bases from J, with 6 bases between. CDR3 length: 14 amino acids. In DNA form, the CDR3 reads TGTGCCAGCAGCTTGGAGACAGACACCGGGGAGCTGTTTTTT. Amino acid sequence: CASSLETDTGELFF.

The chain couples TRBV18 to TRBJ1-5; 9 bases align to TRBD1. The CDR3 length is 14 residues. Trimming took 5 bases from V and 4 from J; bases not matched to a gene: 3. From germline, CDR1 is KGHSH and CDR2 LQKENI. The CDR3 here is CASSVGTGNQPQHF. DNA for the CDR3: TGTGCCAGCTCAGTGGGGACAGGGAATCAGCCCCAGCATTTT.